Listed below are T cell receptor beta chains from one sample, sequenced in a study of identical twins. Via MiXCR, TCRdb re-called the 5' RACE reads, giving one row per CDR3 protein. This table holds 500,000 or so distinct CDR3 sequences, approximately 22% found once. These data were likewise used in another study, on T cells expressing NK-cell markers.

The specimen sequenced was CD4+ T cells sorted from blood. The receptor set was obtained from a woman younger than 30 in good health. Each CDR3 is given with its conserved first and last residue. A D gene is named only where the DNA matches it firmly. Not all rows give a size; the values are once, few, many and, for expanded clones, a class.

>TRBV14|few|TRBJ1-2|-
CASSQDYGGWANYGYTF
TGTGCCAGCAGCCAAGATTACGGAGGTTGGGCTAACTATGGCTACACCTTC
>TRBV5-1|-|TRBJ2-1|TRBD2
CASSLQGLAVYNEQFF
TGCGCCAGCAGCTTGCAAGGACTAGCGGTCTACAATGAGCAGTTCTTC
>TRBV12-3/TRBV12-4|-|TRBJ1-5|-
CASSLNLSNQPQHF
TGTGCCAGCAGTTTGAATCTTAGCAATCAGCCCCAGCATTTT
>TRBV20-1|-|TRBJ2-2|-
CSARDQGTPNTGELFF
TGCAGTGCTAGAGATCAGGGGACACCGAACACCGGGGAGCTGTTTTTT
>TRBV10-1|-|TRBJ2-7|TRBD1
CASSLGTATTYEQYF
TGCGCCAGCAGCCTTGGGACAGCGACTACCTACGAGCAGTACTTC
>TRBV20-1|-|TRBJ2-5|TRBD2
CSAHDGETSGEETQYF
TGCAGTGCGCATGACGGGGAGACTAGCGGGGAAGAGACCCAGTACTTC
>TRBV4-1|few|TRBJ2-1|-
CASSPRGVGDSYNEQFF
TGCGCCAGCAGCCCCCGTGGTGTAGGGGATTCCTACAATGAGCAGTTCTTC
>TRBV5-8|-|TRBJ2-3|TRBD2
CASSLASGVQLLTQYF
TGTGCCAGCAGCTTGGCCAGCGGGGTCCAACTCCTTACGCAGTATTTT
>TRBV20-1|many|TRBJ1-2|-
CSARPSTDYGYTF
TGCAGTGCTAGACCTTCGACAGACTATGGCTACACCTTC
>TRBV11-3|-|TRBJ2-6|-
CASCLAGSGANVLTF
TGTGCCAGCTGCTTAGCCGGCTCTGGGGCCAACGTCCTGACTTTC
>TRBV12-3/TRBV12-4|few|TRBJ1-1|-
CASSSRVEAFF
TGTGCCAGCAGTTCCCGTGTTGAAGCTTTCTTT
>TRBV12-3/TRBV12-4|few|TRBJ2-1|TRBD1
CASSLQGPQRYNEQFF
TGTGCCAGCAGCTTACAGGGGCCCCAGAGATACAATGAGCAGTTCTTC
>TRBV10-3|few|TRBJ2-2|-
CAISLLESTGELFF
TGTGCCATCAGTCTCCTAGAGAGCACCGGGGAGCTGTTTTTT
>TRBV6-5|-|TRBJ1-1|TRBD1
CASSYFRTGGVSAPEAFF
TGTGCCAGCAGTTACTTTAGGACAGGGGGCGTATCCGCTCCTGAAGCTTTCTTT
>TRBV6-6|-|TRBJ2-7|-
CASSYHTGEQYF
TGTGCCAGCAGTTACCACACGGGCGAGCAGTACTTC
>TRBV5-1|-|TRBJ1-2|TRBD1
CASSLDRDRTRIYTF
TGCGCCAGCAGCTTGGACCGGGACAGGACGAGGATCTACACCTTC
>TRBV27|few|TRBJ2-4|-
CASSVWPRGRRNIQYF
TGTGCCAGCAGTGTATGGCCCAGGGGGAGGAGGAACATTCAGTACTTC
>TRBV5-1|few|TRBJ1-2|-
CASSLGGSVGPMYGYTF
TGCGCCAGCAGCTTGGGAGGCAGCGTGGGTCCCATGTATGGCTACACCTTC
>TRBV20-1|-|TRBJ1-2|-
CSARKGLGTNYGYTF
TGCAGTGCTAGGAAGGGACTGGGGACTAACTATGGCTACACCTTC
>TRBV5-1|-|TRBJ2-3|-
CASSSSRPTDTQYF
TGCGCCAGCAGTTCTAGTCGTCCCACAGATACGCAGTATTTT
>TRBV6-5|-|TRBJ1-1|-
CASIWGVRTSTNTEAFF
TGTGCCAGCATTTGGGGGGTACGGACATCGACGAACACTGAAGCTTTCTTT
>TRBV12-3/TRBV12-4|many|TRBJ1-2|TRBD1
CASSDRGLGGYTF
TGTGCCAGCAGTGACAGGGGACTAGGAGGCTACACCTTC
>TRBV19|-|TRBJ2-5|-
CASSIPGHQETQYF
TGTGCCAGTAGTATACCGGGACACCAAGAGACCCAGTACTTC
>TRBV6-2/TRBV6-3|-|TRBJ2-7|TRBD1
CASRYRGEGIYEQYF
TGTGCCAGCAGGTACAGGGGAGAGGGCATCTACGAGCAGTACTTC
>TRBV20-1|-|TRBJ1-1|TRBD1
CSARGPDTEAFF
TGCAGTGCCAGGGGGCCCGACACTGAAGCTTTCTTT